This T cell receptor beta chain was identified during a study of spatial heterogeneity in lung cancer. The wider study: Roughly 2 years after resection was the median timing of the follow-up PBMC samples, which were sequenced when available. Consistent detection of more beta-chain than alpha-chain sequences was observed. Whole-study findings and limits: Ubiquitous expanded tumor TCRs surfaced in blood more at resection than they did at follow-up.

This clonotype occurred a few times. Its matching antigen is unknown. Carried by each TCR cDNA molecule was a unique molecular identifier. Via MiXCR, TCRdb re-called the 5' RACE reads, giving one row per CDR3 protein. The sample has tens of thousands of distinct CDR3 sequences; roughly a fifth are singletons. As to time point: blood at routine non-recurrence follow-up after resection. Between the trimmed V and J ends, which lost 4 bases and 2 bases, there was a span of 11 bases. The CDR3 length is 14 residues. Per germline, CDR1 MNHEY and CDR2 SVGAGI. The chain couples TRBV6-5 to TRBJ1-1, with no clear D. The sequence came from a male donor with early-stage non-small cell lung cancer. This material consisted of PBMCs, taken at follow-up. The CDR3 DNA reads TGTGCCAGCAGTTGGGCCCCTGGTAACACTGAAGCTTTCTTT. Translated: CASSWAPGNTEAFF.